Listed below are T cell receptor beta chains from one sample, sequenced in a study of shared clonotypes between healthy human individuals. The data were produced by immunoSEQ multiplex PCR, yet TCRdb's version contains in-frame clones alone and is incomplete. Of 2 million to 3 million clones in the sample, roughly nine tenths were seen once. Source material: naive CD4+ T cells sorted from blood. The source of these receptors is a man between 18 and 35 years old in good health. CDR3s leave out the opening cysteine and the closing phenylalanine or tryptophan.

v_call	j_call	cdr3_aa
TRBV18	TRBJ1-4	ASSVGATNEKLF
TRBV5-4	TRBJ2-7	ASGYNYEQY
TRBV12-5	TRBJ2-5	ASGLVVETGTPQETQY
TRBV6-5	TRBJ1-1	ASRLQGVITEAF
TRBV5-4	TRBJ1-1	ASRQQGGTEAF
TRBV7-2	TRBJ2-7	ASSGRGVKYEQY
TRBV7-7	TRBJ2-2	ASSPIDRATGELF
TRBV6-1	TRBJ1-1	ASRNRSTEAF
TRBV30	TRBJ1-5	AWSVGGGGQPQH
TRBV5-1	TRBJ1-2	ASSLGQGFYGYT
TRBV6-6	TRBJ1-2	ASSSQGGGYT
TRBV5-8	TRBJ1-6	ASSLSALTISYNSPLH
TRBV28	TRBJ1-2	ASSTGDNYGYT
TRBV14	TRBJ1-1	ASSLIGGINTEAF
TRBV25-1	TRBJ1-3	ASGAGLSGNTIY
TRBV6-1	TRBJ1-5	ASTEGTRQPQH
TRBV19	TRBJ2-7	ASSIEAGGFYEQY
TRBV30	TRBJ2-7	AWSVRTGGWYEQY
TRBV7-2	TRBJ2-1	ASSSGLAGQDEQF
TRBV25-1	TRBJ1-2	ASSPTQGQGRGGYT
TRBV18	TRBJ2-3	ASSPPVRADTQY
TRBV14	TRBJ1-2	ASSQEGAAFYGYT
TRBV5-7	TRBJ1-5	ASSSTGGAEVGNQPQH
TRBV27	TRBJ2-7	ASSPLGTGLGARSGEQY
TRBV19	TRBJ1-1	ASSITRANTEAF
TRBV7-2	TRBJ2-2	ASSYRGGKNTGELF
TRBV10-3	TRBJ2-3	AITEGSTDTQY
TRBV28	TRBJ1-3	ASSQAGPQVSIY
TRBV6-6	TRBJ2-7	ATSVSSYEQY
TRBV15	TRBJ2-7	ATSRDRDRGYEQY
TRBV6-5	TRBJ1-1	ASRRETEAF
TRBV7-2	TRBJ2-1	ASGAGGPYNEQF
TRBV10-1	TRBJ2-1	ASSESGEVYNEQF
TRBV9	TRBJ2-6	ASSALSSGANVLT
TRBV19	TRBJ2-3	ASSMVEDNTDTQY
TRBV6-6	TRBJ1-5	ASSRPGGGGNQPQH
TRBV5-6	TRBJ2-3	ASRPSGPLTDTQY
TRBV18	TRBJ2-7	ASSPASGSYEQY
TRBV16	TRBJ1-1	ASSQSYYGGAF
TRBV7-2	TRBJ1-5	ASSRESSQPQH
TRBV10-3	TRBJ2-7	AISEPGLAGGTNYEQY
TRBV25-1	TRBJ2-1	ASNGQYYNEQF
TRBV5-1	TRBJ2-1	ASSLGSNTRF
TRBV6-6	TRBJ1-6	ASSYGPGSPLH
TRBV4-1	TRBJ1-4	ASSQDAEEMF
TRBV9	TRBJ2-1	ASSVVQGPAGNEQF
TRBV4-1	TRBJ1-5	ASSQETVGWQPQH
TRBV7-2	TRBJ1-5	ASSSGPVNQPQH
TRBV5-4	TRBJ1-5	ASSFTGGAGNQPQH
TRBV6-6	TRBJ1-5	ASSQGAAQPQH
TRBV5-1	TRBJ1-4	ASRGQANEKLF
TRBV5-1	TRBJ2-3	ASSTGSTDTQY
TRBV13	TRBJ1-5	ASSLYGVQPQH
TRBV11-2	TRBJ1-6	ASSLGGYPNSPLH
TRBV5-1	TRBJ1-2	ASSAGQGARGYT
TRBV7-2	TRBJ1-1	ASGSGRTEAF
TRBV6-5	TRBJ1-6	ASSYSGTWTPLH
TRBV21-1	TRBJ2-5	ASSKTTGGTETQY
TRBV15	TRBJ1-1	ATSPRGANTEAF